Sequencing of this T cell receptor (beta chain) was carried out in a study of blood T cell repertoires in COVID-19. About the research overall: There were acute and convalescent COVID-19 samples, and they came from the United States, Italy and Spain. Sources were T cells, B-cell-depleted T cells, or PBMCs; the material itself was cDNA or gDNA.

This clone was seen once. The CDR3 is 14 residues long. V was shortened by 8 bases and J by 6 bases, with 17 bases between the two germline ends. The germline CDR1 and CDR2 sequences are LNHDA and SQIVND (reference sequence). Authors' data handling: Researchers report that nucleated cell counts were estimated from reference gene primer amplification. Data came from immunoSEQ multiplex PCR; TCRdb stores just in-frame clones and leaves some out. Clone size and V and J calls were adopted from that table, with D and trimming inferred from the DNA. The repertoire holds 100,000 to 150,000 clones, with nearly 70% as singletons.

V usage is TRBV19 and J usage is TRBJ1-5; no definite D call. Sequencing used peripheral blood. The TCR was taken from a woman aged 70-85 years with acute or convalescent COVID-19. The CDR3 DNA sequence: TGTGCCAGTTCCAGTCTGGGTCGGGGTCAGCCCCAGCATTTT. This encodes CASSSLGRGQPQHF.